Below are 20 T cell receptor beta chains sequenced from a single sample in a study of siplizumab effects on memory and regulatory T cells. The assay was immunoSEQ multiplex PCR, and TCRdb's table has in-frame clones only and misses some. The profile shows roughly 100,000 clones, roughly 92% of them singletons. Sequenced material: CD4+ T cells sorted from blood. The receptor set was obtained from a human donor in good health.

The rearrangement links TRBV5-4 to TRBJ2-1; D is unclear. The V and J ends lost 4 bases and 4 bases respectively, with 9 bases between them. Germline V lookup: CDR1 SGHNT, CDR2 YYREEE (reference sequence). CDR3 length equals 13 residues. CDR3 bases: TGTGCCAGCAGCGAAAACCCATACAATGAGCAGTTCTTC. Translated, it gives CASSENPYNEQFF. The full variable domain, in which reference TRBV5-4 and TRBJ2-1 provide the parts outside the CDR3, is ETGVTQSPTHLIKTRGQQVTLRCSSQSGHNTVSWYQQALGQGPQFIFQYYREEENGRGNFPPRFSGLQFPNYSSELNVNALELDDSALYLCASSENPYNEQFFGPGTRLTVL.

The chain joins TRBV6-5 to TRBJ1-2; D gene uncertain. Per the germline V gene, CDR1 is MNHEY and CDR2 is SVGAGI. Trimming shortened V by 6 bases and J by 6 bases, and 20 bases separated the two germline ends. This CDR3 comprises 15 residues. Written as DNA, the CDR3 is TGTGCCAGCAGCCTCGTTGGGGAGGGTTTAGATGGCTACACCTTC. Amino acids: CASSLVGEGLDGYTF.

CDR3 amino acids: CASSPWTGSQRDGHFF. Written as DNA, the CDR3 is TGTGCCAGTAGTCCATGGACAGGTTCCCAGCGGGACGGTCACTTCTTC. The gene calls are TRBV19 and TRBJ2-1; tentatively, D is TRBD1 or TRBD2 (7 bases each). The germline CDR1 and CDR2 sequences are LNHDA and SQIVND (reference sequence). The CDR3 runs 16 residues. V lost 5 bases and J 16 bases, leaving 30 bases between the germline ends.

The rearrangement links TRBV6-5 to TRBJ2-7; D ambiguous. With 2 bases removed from V and 2 bases from J, the gap between germline ends came to 7 bases. Germline loops: CDR1 MNHEY, CDR2 SVGAGI. CDR3 size: 13 residues. CDR3 in DNA: TGTGCCAGCAGTTACACCTCGACCTACGAGCAGTACTTC. Translated: CASSYTSTYEQYF.

The chain couples TRBV4-1 to TRBJ1-4; D not certain. CDR1 and CDR2 (germline): MGHRA, YSYEKL. The V and J ends lost 1 base and 2 bases respectively, with 8 bases between them. The CDR3 is made up of 15 amino acids. The CDR3 region has the DNA TGCGCCAGCAGCCAAGGCCCAACTACTAATGAAAAACTGTTTTTT. This codes for CASSQGPTTNEKLFF.

V gene TRBV11-1 combines with J gene TRBJ2-3; no definite D call. Trimming stripped 5 bases from V and 2 bases from J, with 17 bases between. The CDR3 is made up of 16 amino acids. The germline V gene encodes CDR1 SGHAT and CDR2 FQDESV (reference sequence). The CDR3 region has the DNA TGTGCCAGCAGCCAGGTCCCTGCTAGGTACACAGATACGCAGTATTTT. Its translation is CASSQVPARYTDTQYF. Full variable domain (outside the CDR3, taken from reference TRBV11-1 and TRBJ2-3): EAEVAQSPRYKITEKSQAVAFWCDPISGHATLYWYRQILGQGPELLVQFQDESVVDDSQLPKDRFSAERLKGVDSTLKIQPAELGDSAMYLCASSQVPARYTDTQYFGPGTRLTVL.

The chain recombines TRBV15 with TRBJ1-2; D is undetermined. This CDR3 has 16 amino acids. Looked up from germline, CDR1 is LNHNV and CDR2 is YYDKDF (reference sequence). The V gene lost 3 bases and the J gene lost 2 bases, with 16 bases spanning the gap. In DNA form, the CDR3 reads TGTGCCACCAGCAGCCCAGACGGGAACCCGAACTATGGCTACACCTTC. It specifies CATSSPDGNPNYGYTF.

The chain couples TRBV10-2 to TRBJ2-3; TRBD1 or TRBD2 may be the D gene (5 bases each). This CDR3 has 15 residues. Between the trimmed V and J ends, which lost 2 bases and 0 bases, there was a span of 9 bases. Looked up from germline, CDR1 is WSHSY and CDR2 is SAAADI. CDR3 sequence (DNA): TGCGCCAGCAGTGAGGGGGGTGCTAGCACAGATACGCAGTATTTT. Translation: CASSEGGASTDTQYF.

The rearrangement joins TRBV7-9 to TRBJ1-6; D gene uncertain. V gave up 4 bases and J gave up 9 bases, with 19 bases separating them. The CDR3 runs to 16 residues. CDR1 SEHNR and CDR2 FQNEAQ come from the germline V gene (reference sequence). CDR3 nucleotides: TGTGCCAGCAGCTCTTCATCGGGGTTTCTGAGTTCACCCCTCCACTTT. Protein sequence: CASSSSSGFLSSPLHF.

The CDR3 here is CASSLGGGGISTDTQYF. In DNA, the CDR3 is TGTGCCAGCAGTTTAGGCGGCGGCGGGATTAGCACAGATACGCAGTATTTT. V gene TRBV27 combines with J gene TRBJ2-3; possibly TRBD2 for D (6 bases). Trimming removed 2 bases from V and 0 bases from J, with 15 bases in between. Germline CDR1 is MNHEY and CDR2 is SMNVEV (reference sequence). This CDR3 has 17 amino acids.

This chain connects TRBV7-9 to TRBJ2-5, with D perhaps matching TRBD1 (5 bases). There are 16 residues in the CDR3. CDR1 is SEHNR, CDR2 FQNEAQ, per germline (reference sequence). Trimming removed 1 base at V and 5 bases at J, with 17 bases between. This chain's CDR3 is CASSLGSAGMMETQYF. DNA of the CDR3: TGTGCCAGCAGCTTAGGGAGCGCAGGGATGATGGAGACCCAGTACTTC.

The V gene is TRBV7-6, the J gene TRBJ1-1; TRBD1 is a possible D gene (5 bases). Between the trimmed V and J ends, which lost 0 bases and 0 bases, there was a span of 8 bases. The CDR3 sequence is 15 residues long. Per germline, CDR1 SGHVS and CDR2 FNYEAQ. The DNA of the CDR3 is TGTGCCAGCAGCTTAGCCGGGGGGGTGAACACTGAAGCTTTCTTT. Residues: CASSLAGGVNTEAFF.

The chain links TRBV30 to TRBJ1-1, with 7 positions matching TRBD1. J gave up 10 bases and V 2 bases, and 7 bases lay outside the gene matches. Germline V gene data show CDR1 as GTSNPN and CDR2 as SVGIG (reference sequence). This CDR3 is built from 12 residues. As DNA, the CDR3 is TGTGCCTGGAGTCGTAGGGCAGGGGGAGCTTTCTTT. Translated: CAWSRRAGGAFF.

CDR3 bases: TGTGCCAGCAGCCTTTTCGAGGATCAAGAGACCCAGTACTTC. It is translated as CASSLFEDQETQYF. The rearrangement links TRBV14 to TRBJ2-5; no clear D. V was pared by 4 bases and J by 2 bases, with 11 bases between. The CDR3 covers 14 residues. The germline gives CDR1 SGHDN, CDR2 FVKESK.

This clone was seen a handful of times. The chain uses TRBV5-6 and TRBJ2-7; 11 positions agree with TRBD2. The CDR3 loop spans 14 amino acids. J lost 0 bases, V lost 4 bases, and 0 bases had no gene match. Per germline, CDR1 SGHDT and CDR2 YYEEEE. The CDR3 coding sequence is TGTGCCAGCAGCGGGACTAGCGGCTCCTACGAGCAGTACTTC. It yields the protein CASSGTSGSYEQYF.

J is TRBJ2-7 and V is TRBV6-5; possibly TRBD1 or TRBD2 for D (5 bases each). V lost 5 bases and J 6 bases, leaving 14 bases between the germline ends. There are 13 residues in the CDR3. The V gene's germline CDR1 is MNHEY and CDR2 SVGAGI. CDR3 sequence reads: CASSGTVVREQYF. The DNA for the CDR3 is TGTGCCAGCAGTGGGACCGTCGTCCGCGAGCAGTACTTC.

The rearrangement uses TRBV13 and TRBJ1-2, with unresolved D. CDR1 PRHDT and CDR2 FYEKMQ come from the germline V gene (reference sequence). The CDR3 extends over 15 amino acids. The V and J ends lost 5 bases and 1 base respectively, with 14 bases between them. CDR3 coding DNA: TGTGCCAGCAGCACCCGTCAGTCGGGTAACTATGGCTACACCTTC. Translated: CASSTRQSGNYGYTF.

J is TRBJ1-5 and V is TRBV28; D gene ambiguous. Trimming removed 5 bases at V and 2 bases at J, with 10 bases between. The CDR3 covers 14 residues. CDR1 is MDHEN and CDR2 is SYDVKM in the germline V gene. CDR3: CASSLGSRNQPQHF. For the CDR3, the DNA is TGTGCCAGCAGTCTAGGGTCGCGCAATCAGCCCCAGCATTTT. Looking up the rest from reference TRBV28 and TRBJ1-5 gives the full variable domain: DVKVTQSSRYLVKRTGEKVFLECVQDMDHENMFWYRQDPGLGLRLIYFSYDVKMKEKGDIPEGYSVSREKKERFSLILESASTNQTSMYLCASSLGSRNQPQHFGDGTRLSIL.

J is TRBJ2-4 and V is TRBV19; D is tentatively TRBD1 or TRBD2 (5 bases each). V dropped 8 bases and J dropped 7 bases, with 9 bases sitting between them. Per the germline V gene, CDR1 is LNHDA and CDR2 is SQIVND (reference sequence). The CDR3 covers 11 residues. The chain's CDR3 is CASRDGNIQYF. The CDR3, as DNA: TGTGCCAGTCGGGACGGGAACATTCAGTACTTC.

The chain has TRBV11-2 and TRBJ2-2; no clear D gene. The CDR3 is 16 residues long. Germline V gene lookup returns CDR1 SGHAT and CDR2 FQNNGV. The V and J ends lost 3 bases and 3 bases respectively, with 14 bases between them. The chain's CDR3 is CASSFSASSYTGELFF. In nucleotides, the CDR3 is TGTGCCAGCAGCTTTTCGGCTTCCTCATACACCGGGGAGCTGTTTTTT.